This T cell receptor (beta chain) comes out of a study of early T cells in non-severe SARS-CoV-2 infection. Study in general: Unsorted whole-blood RNA was sequenced in bulk, leaving chains unpaired.

Each cDNA molecule carried a unique molecular identifier. TCRdb re-called the 5' RACE reads with MiXCR, one entry per CDR3 protein. Of 35,000 to 45,000 distinct CDR3 sequences listed, about 5% are singletons. The CDR3 covers 16 residues. With V trimmed by 6 bases and J by 0 bases, 6 bases remained unmatched. This clonotype was counted at least ten times. Its antigen is still unknown. Study-level findings and limits: Using VDJdb, the matching emphasized anti-spike CD8 responses while missing private and CD4 specificities.

Sequenced material: whole blood. The receptor was derived from an adult who was a healthcare worker with PCR-confirmed SARS-CoV-2 infection or an uninfected control (not recorded which). The chain couples TRBV12-3 or TRBV12-4 to TRBJ1-5; TRBD1 agrees at 9 bases. CDR3 nucleotide sequence: TGTGCCAGCAGAAGGACAGGGGACGTTAGCAATCAGCCCCAGCATTTT. The encoded protein is CASRRTGDVSNQPQHF.